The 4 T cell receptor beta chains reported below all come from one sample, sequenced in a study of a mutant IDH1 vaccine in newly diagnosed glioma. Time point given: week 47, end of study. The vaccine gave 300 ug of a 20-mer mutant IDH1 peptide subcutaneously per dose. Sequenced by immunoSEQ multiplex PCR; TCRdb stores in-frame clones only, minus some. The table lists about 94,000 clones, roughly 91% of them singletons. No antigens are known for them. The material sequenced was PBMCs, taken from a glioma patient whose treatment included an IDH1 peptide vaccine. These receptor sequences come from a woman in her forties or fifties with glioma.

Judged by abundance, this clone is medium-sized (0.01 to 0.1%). In DNA form, the CDR3 reads TGTGCCAGCAGCTTCGACAGGGAGCAGTTCTTC. Translating it yields CASSFDREQFF. The chain carries TRBV5-6 and TRBJ2-1; TRBD1 might be the D (6 bases). There are 11 residues in the CDR3. Trimming removed 2 bases at V and 10 bases at J, with 7 bases between. Germline V gene sequence: CDR1 SGHDT, CDR2 YYEEEE.

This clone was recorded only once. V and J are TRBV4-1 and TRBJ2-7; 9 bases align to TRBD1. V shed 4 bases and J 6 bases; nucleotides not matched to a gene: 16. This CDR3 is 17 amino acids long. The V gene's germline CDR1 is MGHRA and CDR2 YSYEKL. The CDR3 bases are TGCGCCAGCAGCCCTCGGGACAGGGTAATTGTTTCAGGCGAGCAGTACTTC. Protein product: CASSPRDRVIVSGEQYF.

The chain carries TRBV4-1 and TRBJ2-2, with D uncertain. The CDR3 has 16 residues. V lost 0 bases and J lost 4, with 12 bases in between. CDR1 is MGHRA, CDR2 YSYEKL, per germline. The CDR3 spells CASSQDPRLGTGELFF. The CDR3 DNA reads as TGCGCCAGCAGCCAAGATCCCCGACTGGGCACCGGGGAGCTGTTTTTT.

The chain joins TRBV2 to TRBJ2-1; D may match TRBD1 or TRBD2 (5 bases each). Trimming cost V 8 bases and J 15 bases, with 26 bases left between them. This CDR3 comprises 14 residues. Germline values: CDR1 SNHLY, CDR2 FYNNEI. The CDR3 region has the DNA TGTGCCAGCTCCAAGCGGAGAGAACGGGACGGTGTGTTCTTC. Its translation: CASSKRRERDGVFF.